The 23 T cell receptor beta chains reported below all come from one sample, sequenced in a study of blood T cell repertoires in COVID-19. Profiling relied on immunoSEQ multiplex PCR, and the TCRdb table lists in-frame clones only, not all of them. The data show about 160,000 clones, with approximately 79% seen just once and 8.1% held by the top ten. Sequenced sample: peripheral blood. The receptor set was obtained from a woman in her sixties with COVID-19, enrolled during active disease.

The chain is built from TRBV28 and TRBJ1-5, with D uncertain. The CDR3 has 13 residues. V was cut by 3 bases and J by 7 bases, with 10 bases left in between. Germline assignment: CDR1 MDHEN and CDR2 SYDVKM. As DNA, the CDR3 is TGTGCCAGCAGTTTCATAGGAGTGCAGCCCCAGCATTTT. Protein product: CASSFIGVQPQHF.

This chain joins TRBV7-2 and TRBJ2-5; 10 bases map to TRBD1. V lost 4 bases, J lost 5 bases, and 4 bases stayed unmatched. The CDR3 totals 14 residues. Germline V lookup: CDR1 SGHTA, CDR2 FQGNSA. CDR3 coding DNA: TGTGCCAGCAGCTCACCGGGACAGGGGGAGACCCAGTACTTC. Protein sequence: CASSSPGQGETQYF.

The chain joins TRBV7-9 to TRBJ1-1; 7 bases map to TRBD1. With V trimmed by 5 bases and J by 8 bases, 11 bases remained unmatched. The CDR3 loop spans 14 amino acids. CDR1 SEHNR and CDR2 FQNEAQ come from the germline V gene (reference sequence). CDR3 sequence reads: CASSLGQYHREAFF. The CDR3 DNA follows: TGTGCCAGCAGCCTGGGACAGTACCATCGGGAAGCTTTCTTT.

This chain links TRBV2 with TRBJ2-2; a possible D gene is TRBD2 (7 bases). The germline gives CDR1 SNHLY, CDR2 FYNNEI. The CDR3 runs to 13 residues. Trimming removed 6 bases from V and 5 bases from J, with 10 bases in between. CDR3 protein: CASRRGATGELFF. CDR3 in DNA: TGTGCCAGCAGACGGGGGGCAACCGGGGAGCTGTTTTTT.

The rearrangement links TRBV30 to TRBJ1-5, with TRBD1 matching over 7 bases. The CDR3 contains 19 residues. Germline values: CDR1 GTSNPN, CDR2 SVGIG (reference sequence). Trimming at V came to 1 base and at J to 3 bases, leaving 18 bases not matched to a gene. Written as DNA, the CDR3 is TGTGCCTGGAGTGCCTATGAAGCCTTACAGGGGAAAGTCAATCAGCCCCAGCATTTT. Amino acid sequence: CAWSAYEALQGKVNQPQHF. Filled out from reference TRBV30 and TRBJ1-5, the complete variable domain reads SQTIHQWPATLVQPVGSPLSLECTVEGTSNPNLYWYRQAAGRGLQLLFYSVGIGQISSEVPQNLSASRPQDRQFILSSKKLLLSDSGFYLCAWSAYEALQGKVNQPQHFGDGTRLSIL.

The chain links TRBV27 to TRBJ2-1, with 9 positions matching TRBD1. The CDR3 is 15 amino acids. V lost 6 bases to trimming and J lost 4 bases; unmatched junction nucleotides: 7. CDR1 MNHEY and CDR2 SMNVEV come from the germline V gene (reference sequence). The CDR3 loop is CASSRDRVGYNEQFF. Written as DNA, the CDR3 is TGTGCCAGCAGCCGGGACAGGGTGGGGTACAATGAGCAGTTCTTC.

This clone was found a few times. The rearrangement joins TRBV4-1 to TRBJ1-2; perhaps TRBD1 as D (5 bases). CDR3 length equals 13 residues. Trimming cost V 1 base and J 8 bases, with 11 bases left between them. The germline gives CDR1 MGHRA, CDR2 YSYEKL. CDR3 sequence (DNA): TGCGCCAGCAGCCAAGCTCGGGGGTGGGGCTACACCTTC. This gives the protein CASSQARGWGYTF.

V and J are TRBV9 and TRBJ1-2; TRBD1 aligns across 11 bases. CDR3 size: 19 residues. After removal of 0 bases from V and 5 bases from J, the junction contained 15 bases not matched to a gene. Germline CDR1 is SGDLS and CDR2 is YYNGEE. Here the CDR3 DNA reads TGTGCCAGCAGCGTAGCTACGGGGACAGGGGGTACCCCCCTATATGGCTACACCTTC. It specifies CASSVATGTGGTPLYGYTF.

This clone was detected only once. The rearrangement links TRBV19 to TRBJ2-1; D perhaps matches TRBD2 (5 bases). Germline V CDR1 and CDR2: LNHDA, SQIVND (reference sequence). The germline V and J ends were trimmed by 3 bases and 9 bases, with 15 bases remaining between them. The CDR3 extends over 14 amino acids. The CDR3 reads CASSISTSVGEQFF. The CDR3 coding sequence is TGTGCCAGTAGTATTAGTACTAGTGTAGGTGAGCAGTTCTTC.

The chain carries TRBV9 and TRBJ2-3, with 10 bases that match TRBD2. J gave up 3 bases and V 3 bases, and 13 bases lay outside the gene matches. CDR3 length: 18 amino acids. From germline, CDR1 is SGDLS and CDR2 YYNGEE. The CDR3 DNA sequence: TGTGCCAGCAGCGCCGAGCGGGGGGGCTATAAGGGAACAGATACGCAGTATTTT. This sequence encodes CASSAERGGYKGTDTQYF.

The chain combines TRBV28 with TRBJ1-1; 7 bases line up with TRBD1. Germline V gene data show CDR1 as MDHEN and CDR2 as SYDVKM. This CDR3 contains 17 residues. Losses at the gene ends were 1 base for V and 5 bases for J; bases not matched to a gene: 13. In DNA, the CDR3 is TGTGCCAGCAGTTTATTCCGTCCCGACAGGGCTAGTACTGAAGCTTTCTTT. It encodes CASSLFRPDRASTEAFF.

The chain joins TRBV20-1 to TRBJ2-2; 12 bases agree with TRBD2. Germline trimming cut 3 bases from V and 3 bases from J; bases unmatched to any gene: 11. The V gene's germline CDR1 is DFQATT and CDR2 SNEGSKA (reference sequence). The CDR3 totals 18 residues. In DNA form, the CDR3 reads TGCAGTGCTAGTGTATCCGGGACTAGCGGGCGGGACACCGGGGAGCTGTTTTTT. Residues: CSASVSGTSGRDTGELFF.

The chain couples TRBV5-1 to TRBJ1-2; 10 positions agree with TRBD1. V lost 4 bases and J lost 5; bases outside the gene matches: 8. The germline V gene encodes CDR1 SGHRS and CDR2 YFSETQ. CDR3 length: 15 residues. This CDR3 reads CASSPGGQGTYGYTF. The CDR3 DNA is TGCGCCAGCAGCCCCGGGGGACAGGGGACATATGGCTACACCTTC.

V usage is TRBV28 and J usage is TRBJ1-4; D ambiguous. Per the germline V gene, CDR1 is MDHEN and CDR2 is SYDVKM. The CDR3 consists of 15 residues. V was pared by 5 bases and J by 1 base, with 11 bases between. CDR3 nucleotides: TGTGCCAGCAGTCCCGCTGCGGGAACTAATGAAAAACTGTTTTTT. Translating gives CASSPAAGTNEKLFF.

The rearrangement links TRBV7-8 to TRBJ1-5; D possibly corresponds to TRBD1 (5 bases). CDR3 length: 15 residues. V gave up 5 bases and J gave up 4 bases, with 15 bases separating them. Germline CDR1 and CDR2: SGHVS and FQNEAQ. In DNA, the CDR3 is TGTGCCAGCAGCCTCCTTGACAGAAAGAATCAGCCCCAGCATTTT. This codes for CASSLLDRKNQPQHF.

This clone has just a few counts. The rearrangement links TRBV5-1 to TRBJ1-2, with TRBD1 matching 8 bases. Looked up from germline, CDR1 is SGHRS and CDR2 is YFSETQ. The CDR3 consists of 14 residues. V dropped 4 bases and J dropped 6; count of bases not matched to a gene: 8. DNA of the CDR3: TGCGCCAGCAGCACCAGGGGGCAGGTCGATGGCTACACCTTC. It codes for CASSTRGQVDGYTF.

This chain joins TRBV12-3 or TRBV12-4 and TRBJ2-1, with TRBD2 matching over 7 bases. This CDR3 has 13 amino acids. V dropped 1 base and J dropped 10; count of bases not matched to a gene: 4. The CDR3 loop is CASSLGALAEQFF. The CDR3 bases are TGTGCCAGCAGTTTAGGTGCACTAGCGGAGCAGTTCTTC.

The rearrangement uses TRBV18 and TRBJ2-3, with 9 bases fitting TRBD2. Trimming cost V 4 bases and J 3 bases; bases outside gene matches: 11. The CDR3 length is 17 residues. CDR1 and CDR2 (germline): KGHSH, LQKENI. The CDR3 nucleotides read TGTGCCAGCTCACAACTCCCCGGGACTAGCCCTACAGATACGCAGTATTTT. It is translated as CASSQLPGTSPTDTQYF.

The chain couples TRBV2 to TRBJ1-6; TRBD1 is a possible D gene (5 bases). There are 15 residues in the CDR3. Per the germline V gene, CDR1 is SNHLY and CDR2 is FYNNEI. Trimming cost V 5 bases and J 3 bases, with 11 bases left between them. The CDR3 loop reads CASSPPGLYNSPLHF. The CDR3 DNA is TGTGCCAGCAGTCCCCCGGGACTCTATAATTCACCCCTCCACTTT.

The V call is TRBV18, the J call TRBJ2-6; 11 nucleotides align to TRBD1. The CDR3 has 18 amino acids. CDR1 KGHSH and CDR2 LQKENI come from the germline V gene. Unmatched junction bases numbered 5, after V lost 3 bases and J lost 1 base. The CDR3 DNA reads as TGTGCCAGCTCACCCCGGACAGGGGGCGGGTCTGGGGCCAACGTCCTGACTTTC. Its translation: CASSPRTGGGSGANVLTF.

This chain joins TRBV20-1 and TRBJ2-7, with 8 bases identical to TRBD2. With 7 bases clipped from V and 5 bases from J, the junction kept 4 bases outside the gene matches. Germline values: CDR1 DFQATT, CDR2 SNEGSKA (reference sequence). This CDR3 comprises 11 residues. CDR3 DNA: TGCAGTGGGCGGGGGGTGGACGAGCAGTACGTC. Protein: CSGRGVDEQYV.

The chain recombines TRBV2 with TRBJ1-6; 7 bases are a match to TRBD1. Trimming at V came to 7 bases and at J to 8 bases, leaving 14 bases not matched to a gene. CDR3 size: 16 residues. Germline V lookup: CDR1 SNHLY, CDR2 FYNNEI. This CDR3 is CASNHRDRSIYSPLHF. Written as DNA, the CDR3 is TGTGCCAGCAATCACCGGGACAGAAGCATTTATTCACCCCTCCACTTT.

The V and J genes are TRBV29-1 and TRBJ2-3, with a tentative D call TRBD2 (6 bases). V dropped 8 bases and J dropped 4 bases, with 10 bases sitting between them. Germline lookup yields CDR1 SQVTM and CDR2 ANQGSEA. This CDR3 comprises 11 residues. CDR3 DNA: TGCAGCCAGACGGGGGCAGATACGCAGTATTTT. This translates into CSQTGADTQYF.